This T cell receptor (beta chain) was recorded in a study of blood T cell repertoires in COVID-19. Study context: COVID-19 samples collected from the United States, Italy and Spain covered acute and convalescent phases.

The germline V and J ends were trimmed by 5 bases and 0 bases, with 13 bases remaining between them. The CDR3 runs to 16 residues. Germline V gene lookup returns CDR1 KGHDR and CDR2 SFDVKD. As originally analysed: Nucleated cell counts were estimated from reference gene primer amplification. Clones were sequenced by immunoSEQ multiplex PCR, and TCRdb holds only the in-frame ones, with some missing. That table supplies the V and J calls and clone size; D and trimming were determined from the DNA. The table lists 250,000 or so clones, almost 90% of them singletons. This TCR was sampled from a man older than 75 with acute or convalescent COVID-19. The sample taken for sequencing was peripheral blood. The chain is built from TRBV24-1 and TRBJ2-1; maybe TRBD1 (5 bases). The CDR3 loop is CATSAVQVSSYNEQFF. The CDR3 DNA follows: TGTGCCACCAGTGCGGTACAGGTAAGCTCCTACAATGAGCAGTTCTTC.